The clone carrying this T cell receptor (beta chain) appeared a single time. Its specificity is not known. The entry originates in a study of OX40 agonist ivuxolimab in advanced cancers. General study findings and limits: At 0.1 to 3.0 mg/kg and by week 6, CD4+ and CD8+ T cells in the blood had expanded clonally.

Libraries were prepared by immunoSEQ multiplex PCR; TCRdb keeps only in-frame clonotypes and omits some of them. The table includes under 20,000 clones, over 70% detected once. This CDR3 is 17 amino acids long. The germline V gene encodes CDR1 SGHAT and CDR2 FQDESV (reference sequence). Between the trimmed V and J ends, which lost 1 base and 0 bases, there was a span of 14 bases. The J gene is TRBJ2-3, the V gene TRBV11-1; TRBD2 is a possible D gene (5 bases). Sequencing used CD4+ or CD8+ T cells sorted from blood, obtained in a trial of the OX40 agonist ivuxolimab. The receptor comes from an adult with an advanced solid tumor such as melanoma, head and neck, liver or kidney cancer. In nucleotides, the CDR3 is TGTGCCAGCAGCTTAGACGGGTGGGAGTCAAGCACAGATACGCAGTATTTT. Encoded protein: CASSLDGWESSTDTQYF.